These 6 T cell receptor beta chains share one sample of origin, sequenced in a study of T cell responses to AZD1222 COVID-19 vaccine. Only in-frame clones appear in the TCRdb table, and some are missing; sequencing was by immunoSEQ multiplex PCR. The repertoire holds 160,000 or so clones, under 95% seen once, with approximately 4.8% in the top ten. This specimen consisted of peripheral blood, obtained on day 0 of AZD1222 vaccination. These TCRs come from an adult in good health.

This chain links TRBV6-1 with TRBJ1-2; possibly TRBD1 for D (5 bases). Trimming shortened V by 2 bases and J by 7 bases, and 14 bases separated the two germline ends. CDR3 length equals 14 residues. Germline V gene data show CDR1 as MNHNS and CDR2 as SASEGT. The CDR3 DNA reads TGTGCCAGCAGTGAACAGGGATACTTTGCTGGCTACACCTTC. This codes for CASSEQGYFAGYTF.

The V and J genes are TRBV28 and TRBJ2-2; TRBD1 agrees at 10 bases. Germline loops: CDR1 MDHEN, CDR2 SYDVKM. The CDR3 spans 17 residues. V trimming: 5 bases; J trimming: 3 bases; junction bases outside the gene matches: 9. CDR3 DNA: TGTGCCAGCAGTGCCCCCCGGGACAGGGGTTACACCGGGGAGCTGTTTTTT. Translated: CASSAPRDRGYTGELFF.

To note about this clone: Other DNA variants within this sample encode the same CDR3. Written as DNA, the CDR3 is TGTGCCAGCAGCTTTGGCGGGAGCTCCTACAATGAGCAGTTCTTC. As protein: CASSFGGSSYNEQFF. The chain employs TRBV7-2 and TRBJ2-1; TRBD2 matches at 7 bases. The trim removed 3 bases at V and 0 bases at J, leaving 2 bases unmatched. The CDR3 is 15 amino acids. Germline CDR1 is SGHTA and CDR2 is FQGNSA.

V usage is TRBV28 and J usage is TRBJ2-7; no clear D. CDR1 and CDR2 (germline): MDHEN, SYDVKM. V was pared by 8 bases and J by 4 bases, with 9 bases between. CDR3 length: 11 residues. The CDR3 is CASFSAYEQYF. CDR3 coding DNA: TGTGCCAGCTTCAGTGCTTACGAGCAGTACTTC.

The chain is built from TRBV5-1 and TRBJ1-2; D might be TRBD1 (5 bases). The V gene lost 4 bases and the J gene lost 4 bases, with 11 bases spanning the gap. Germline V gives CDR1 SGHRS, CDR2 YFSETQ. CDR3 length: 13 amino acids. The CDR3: CASSEQVGYGYTF. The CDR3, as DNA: TGCGCCAGCAGCGAACAGGTCGGCTATGGCTACACCTTC.

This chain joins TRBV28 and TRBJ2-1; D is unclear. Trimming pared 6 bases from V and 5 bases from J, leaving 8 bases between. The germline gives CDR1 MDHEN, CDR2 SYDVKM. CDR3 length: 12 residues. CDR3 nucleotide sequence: TGTGCCAGCAGGCCGTTCCACAATGAGCAGTTCTTC. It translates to CASRPFHNEQFF.